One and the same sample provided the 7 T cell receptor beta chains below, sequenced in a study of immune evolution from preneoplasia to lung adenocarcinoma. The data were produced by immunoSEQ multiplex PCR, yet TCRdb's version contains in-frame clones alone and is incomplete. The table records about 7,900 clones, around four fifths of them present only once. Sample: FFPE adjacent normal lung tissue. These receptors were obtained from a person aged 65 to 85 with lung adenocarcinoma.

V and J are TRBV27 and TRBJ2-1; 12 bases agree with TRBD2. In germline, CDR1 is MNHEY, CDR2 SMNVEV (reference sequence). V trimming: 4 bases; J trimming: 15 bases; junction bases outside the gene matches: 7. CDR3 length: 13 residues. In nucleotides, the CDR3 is TGTGCCAGCAGTTCGTCGACTAGCGGGGGACTGTTCTTC. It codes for CASSSSTSGGLFF.

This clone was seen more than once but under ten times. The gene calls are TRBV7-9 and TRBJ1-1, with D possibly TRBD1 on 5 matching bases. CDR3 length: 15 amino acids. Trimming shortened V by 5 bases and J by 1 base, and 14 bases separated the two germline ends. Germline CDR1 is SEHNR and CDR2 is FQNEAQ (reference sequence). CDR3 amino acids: CASSDPGRSNTEAFF. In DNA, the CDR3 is TGTGCCAGCAGCGATCCGGGACGGTCGAACACTGAAGCTTTCTTT.

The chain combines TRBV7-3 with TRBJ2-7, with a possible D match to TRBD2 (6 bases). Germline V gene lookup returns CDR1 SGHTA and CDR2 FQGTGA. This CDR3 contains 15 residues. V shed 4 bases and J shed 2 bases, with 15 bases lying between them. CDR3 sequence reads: CASSSSTGVTYEQYF. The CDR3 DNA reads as TGTGCCAGCAGCTCCTCGACGGGGGTCACCTACGAGCAGTACTTC.

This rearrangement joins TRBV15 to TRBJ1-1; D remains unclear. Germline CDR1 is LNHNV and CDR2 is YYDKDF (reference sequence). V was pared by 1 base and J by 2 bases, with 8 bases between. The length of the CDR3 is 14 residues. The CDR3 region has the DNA TGTGCCACCAGCAGAGCTGTGAGCAACACTGAAGCTTTCTTT. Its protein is CATSRAVSNTEAFF.

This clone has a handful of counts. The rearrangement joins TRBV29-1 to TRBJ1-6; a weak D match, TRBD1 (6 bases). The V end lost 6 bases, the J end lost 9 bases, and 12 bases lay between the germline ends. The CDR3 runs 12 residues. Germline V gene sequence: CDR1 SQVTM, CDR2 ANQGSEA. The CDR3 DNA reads TGCAGCGTGGGGGACACCTCTTCACCCCTCCACTTT. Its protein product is CSVGDTSSPLHF.

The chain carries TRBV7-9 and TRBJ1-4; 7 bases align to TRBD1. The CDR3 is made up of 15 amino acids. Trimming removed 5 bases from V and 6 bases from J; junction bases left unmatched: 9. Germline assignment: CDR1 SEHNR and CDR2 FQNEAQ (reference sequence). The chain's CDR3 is CASSPSGTEDEKLFF. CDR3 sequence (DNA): TGTGCCAGCAGCCCCTCCGGGACAGAAGATGAAAAACTGTTTTTT.

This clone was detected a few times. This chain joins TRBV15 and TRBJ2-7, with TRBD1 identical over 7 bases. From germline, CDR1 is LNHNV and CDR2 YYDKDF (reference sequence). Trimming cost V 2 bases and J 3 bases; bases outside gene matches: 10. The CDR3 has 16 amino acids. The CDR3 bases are TGTGCCACCAGCAGACTACCAAACAGGGGAAGCTACGAGCAGTACTTC. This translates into CATSRLPNRGSYEQYF.